A single TCR beta chain is shown here with its context. These data originate in a study of shared clonotypes between healthy human individuals. Naive CD45RA+ and memory CD45RA-negative subsets were split from CD4+ cells. Only in-frame clones appear in the TCRdb table, and some are missing; sequencing was by immunoSEQ multiplex PCR. In the table there are millions of clones, more than 90% of which are singletons. Source material: naive CD4+ T cells sorted from blood. Subset meaning: CD45RA+ positively selected. The sequence was collected from a man aged 18 to 29 in good health.

The CDR3 reads CASTRTDTQYF. CDR3 sequence (DNA): TGTGCCAGCACCCGCACAGATACGCAGTATTTT. This rearrangement joins TRBV28 to TRBJ2-3; D not resolved. V was clipped by 7 bases and J by 1 base, with 3 bases between them. CDR1 MDHEN and CDR2 SYDVKM come from the germline V gene. The length of the CDR3 is 11 residues.